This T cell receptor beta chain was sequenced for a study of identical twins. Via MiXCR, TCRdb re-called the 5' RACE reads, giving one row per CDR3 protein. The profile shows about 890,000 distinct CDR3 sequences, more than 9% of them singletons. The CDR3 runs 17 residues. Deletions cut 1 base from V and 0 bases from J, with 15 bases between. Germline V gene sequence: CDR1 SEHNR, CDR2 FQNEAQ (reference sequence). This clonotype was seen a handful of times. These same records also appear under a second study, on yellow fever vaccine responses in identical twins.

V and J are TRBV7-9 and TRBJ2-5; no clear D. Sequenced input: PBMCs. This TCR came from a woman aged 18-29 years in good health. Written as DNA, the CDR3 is TGTGCCAGCAGCTTAGGACGGTATAATTCGTACCAAGAGACCCAGTACTTC. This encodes CASSLGRYNSYQETQYF.